This TCR beta chain was captured in a study of neurological immune-mediated disorders. TCRdb reprocessed the 5' RACE reads with MiXCR, giving one entry per CDR3 protein. The sample consists of approximately 82,000 distinct CDR3 sequences, 2% to 3% of them appearing once. This clonotype was seen ten or more times. The clonotype comes from a woman in her twenties or thirties with multiple sclerosis. Material for sequencing was PBMCs.

The CDR3 nucleotides are TGCGCCAGCAGCCTCCGGGGAAATGAGCAGTTCTTC. This encodes CASSLRGNEQFF. The V and J genes are TRBV4-3 and TRBJ2-1; D may be TRBD2 (5 bases). The CDR3 spans 12 residues. From germline, CDR1 is LGHNA and CDR2 YSLEER. Trimming removed 4 bases from V and 7 bases from J, with 8 bases in between.